This T cell receptor beta chain was observed in a study of response to subunit inactivated influenza vaccine. Study results and limitations: The authors offered the suggestion that each seasonal influenza vaccination recruits few new T cells.

TCRdb used MiXCR to reprocess the RT-PCR reads, holding one entry per CDR3 protein. The sample has over 300,000 distinct CDR3 sequences, 20% to 25% seen once. Note on this clonotype: Its matching antigen is unknown.

The clonotype originates from a man aged 50-75 years who received an inactivated influenza vaccine. Source: PBMCs from blood, taken 21 months after vaccination.

CDR3: CATSDPGSRGETQYF. CDR3 in DNA: TGTGCCACCAGTGACCCCGGGTCGAGGGGAGAGACCCAGTACTTC. The chain combines TRBV24-1 with TRBJ2-5; D may be TRBD1 or TRBD2 (5 bases each). Germline V lookup: CDR1 KGHDR, CDR2 SFDVKD. The CDR3 length is 15 residues. Trimming shortened V by 4 bases and J by 4 bases, and 15 bases separated the two germline ends.